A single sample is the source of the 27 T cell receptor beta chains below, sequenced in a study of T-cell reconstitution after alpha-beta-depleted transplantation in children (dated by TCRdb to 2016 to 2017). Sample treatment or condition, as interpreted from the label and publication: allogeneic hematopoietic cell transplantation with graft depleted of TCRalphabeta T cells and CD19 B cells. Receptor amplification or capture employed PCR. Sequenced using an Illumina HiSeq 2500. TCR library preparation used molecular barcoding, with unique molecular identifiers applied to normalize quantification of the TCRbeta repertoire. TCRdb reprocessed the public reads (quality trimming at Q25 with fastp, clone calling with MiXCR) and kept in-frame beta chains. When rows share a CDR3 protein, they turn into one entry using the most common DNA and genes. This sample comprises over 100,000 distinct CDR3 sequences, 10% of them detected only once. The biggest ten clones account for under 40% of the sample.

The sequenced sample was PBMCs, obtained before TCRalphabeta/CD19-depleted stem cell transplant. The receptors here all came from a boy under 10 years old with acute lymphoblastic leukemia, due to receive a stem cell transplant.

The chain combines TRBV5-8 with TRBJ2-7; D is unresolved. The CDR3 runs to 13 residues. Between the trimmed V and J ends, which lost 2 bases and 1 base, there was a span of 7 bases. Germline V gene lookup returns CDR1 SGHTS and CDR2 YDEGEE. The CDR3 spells CASSFRTSYEQYF. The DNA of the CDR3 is TGTGCCAGCAGCTTTCGGACGTCCTACGAGCAGTACTTC.

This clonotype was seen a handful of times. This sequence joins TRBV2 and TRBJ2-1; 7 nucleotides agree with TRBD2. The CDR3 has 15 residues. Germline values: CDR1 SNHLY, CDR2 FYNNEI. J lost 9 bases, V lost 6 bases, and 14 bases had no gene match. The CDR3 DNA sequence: TGTGCCAGCAGCCCCGATTGGGGGAGGGAGGGTGAGCAGTTCTTC. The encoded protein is CASSPDWGREGEQFF. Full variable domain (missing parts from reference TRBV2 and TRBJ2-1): EPEVTQTPSHQVTQMGQEVILRCVPISNHLYFYWYRQILGQKVEFLVSFYNNEISEKSEIFDDQFSVERPDGSNFTLKIRSTKLEDSAMYFCASSPDWGREGEQFFGPGTRLTVL.

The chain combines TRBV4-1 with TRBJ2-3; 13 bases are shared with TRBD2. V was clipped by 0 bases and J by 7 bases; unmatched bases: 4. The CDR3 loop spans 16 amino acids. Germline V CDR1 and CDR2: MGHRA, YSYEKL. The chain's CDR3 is CASSQDSTSGRNTQYF. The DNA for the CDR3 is TGCGCCAGCAGCCAAGATTCGACTAGCGGGAGGAATACGCAGTATTTT.

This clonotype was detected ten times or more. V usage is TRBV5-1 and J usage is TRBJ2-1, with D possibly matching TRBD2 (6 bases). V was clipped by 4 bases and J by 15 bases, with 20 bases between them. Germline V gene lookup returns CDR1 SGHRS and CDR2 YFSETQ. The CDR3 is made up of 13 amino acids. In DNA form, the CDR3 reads TGCGCCAGCAGCGTCATAGAGGGGACTTCTCCGTTCTTC. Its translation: CASSVIEGTSPFF.

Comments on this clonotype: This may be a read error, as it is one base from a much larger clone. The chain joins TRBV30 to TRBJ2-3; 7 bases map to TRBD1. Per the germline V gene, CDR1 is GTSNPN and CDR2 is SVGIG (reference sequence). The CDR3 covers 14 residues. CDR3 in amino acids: CAWMWTGSTDTEYF. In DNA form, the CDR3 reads TGTGCCTGGATGTGGACAGGCAGCACAGATACGGAGTATTTT.

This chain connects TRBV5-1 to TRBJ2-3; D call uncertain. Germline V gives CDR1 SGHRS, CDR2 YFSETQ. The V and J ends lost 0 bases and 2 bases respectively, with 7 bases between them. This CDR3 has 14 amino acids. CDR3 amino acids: CASSLGVNTDTQYF. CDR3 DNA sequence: TGCGCCAGCAGCTTGGGGGTCAACACAGATACGCAGTATTTT.

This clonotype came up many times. CDR3 DNA sequence: TGCGCCAGCAGAAACAATGCTGGTTACAATGAGCAGTTCTTC. Amino acids: CASRNNAGYNEQFF. The chain recombines TRBV5-1 with TRBJ2-1; no definite D call. Germline V CDR1 and CDR2: SGHRS, YFSETQ. CDR3 length equals 14 residues. The V end lost 5 bases, the J end lost 4 bases, and 13 bases lay between the germline ends.

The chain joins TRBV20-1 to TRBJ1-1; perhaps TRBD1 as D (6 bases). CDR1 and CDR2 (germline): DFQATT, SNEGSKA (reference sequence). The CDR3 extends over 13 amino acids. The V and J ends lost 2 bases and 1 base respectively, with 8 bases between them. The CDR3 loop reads CSARTGRNTEAFF. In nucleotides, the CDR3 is TGCAGTGCTAGAACAGGGCGGAACACTGAAGCTTTCTTT.

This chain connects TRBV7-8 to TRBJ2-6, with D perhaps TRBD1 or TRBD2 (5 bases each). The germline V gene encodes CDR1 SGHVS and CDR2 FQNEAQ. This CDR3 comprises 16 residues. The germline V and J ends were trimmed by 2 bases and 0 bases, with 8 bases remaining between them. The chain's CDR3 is CASSLSGTSGANVLTF. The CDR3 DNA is TGTGCCAGCAGCTTATCAGGGACCTCTGGGGCCAACGTCCTGACTTTC.

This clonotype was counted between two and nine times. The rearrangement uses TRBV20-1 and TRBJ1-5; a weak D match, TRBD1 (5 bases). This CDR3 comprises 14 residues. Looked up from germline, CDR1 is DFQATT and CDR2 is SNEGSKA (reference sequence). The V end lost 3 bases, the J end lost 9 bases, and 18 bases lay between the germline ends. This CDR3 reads CSASRDSPLSPQHF. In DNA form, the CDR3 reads TGCAGTGCTAGCAGAGACAGCCCCTTATCGCCCCAGCATTTT.

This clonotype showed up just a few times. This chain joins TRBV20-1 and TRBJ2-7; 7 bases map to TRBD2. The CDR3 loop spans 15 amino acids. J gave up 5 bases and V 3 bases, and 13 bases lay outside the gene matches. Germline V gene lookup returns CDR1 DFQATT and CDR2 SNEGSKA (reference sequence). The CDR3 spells CSARSWSGTLDEQYF. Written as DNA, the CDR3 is TGCAGTGCTAGGAGTTGGAGCGGGACTCTCGACGAGCAGTACTTC.

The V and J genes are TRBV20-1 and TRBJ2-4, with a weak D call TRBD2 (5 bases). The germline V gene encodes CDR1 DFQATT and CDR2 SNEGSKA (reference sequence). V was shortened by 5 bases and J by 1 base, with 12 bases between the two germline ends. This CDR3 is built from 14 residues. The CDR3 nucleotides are TGCAGTGCTCGAGTCCCGGGGGCCAAAAACATTCAGTACTTC. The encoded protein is CSARVPGAKNIQYF.

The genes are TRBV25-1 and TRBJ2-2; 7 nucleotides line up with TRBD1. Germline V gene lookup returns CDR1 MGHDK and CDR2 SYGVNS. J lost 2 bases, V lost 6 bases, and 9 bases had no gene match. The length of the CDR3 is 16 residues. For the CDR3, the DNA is TGTGCCAGCAGAGAGACAGGGTGGTTAAACACCGGGGAGCTGTTTTTT. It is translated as CASRETGWLNTGELFF.

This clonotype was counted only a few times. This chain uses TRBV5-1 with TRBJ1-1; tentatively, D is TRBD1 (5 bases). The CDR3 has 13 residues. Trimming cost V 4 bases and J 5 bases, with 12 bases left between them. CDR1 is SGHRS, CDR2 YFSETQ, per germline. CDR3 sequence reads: CASSPWGDTEAFF. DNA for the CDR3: TGCGCCAGCAGCCCTTGGGGGGATACTGAAGCTTTCTTT. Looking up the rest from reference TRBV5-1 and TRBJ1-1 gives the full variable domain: KAGVTQTPRYLIKTRGQQVTLSCSPISGHRSVSWYQQTPGQGLQFLFEYFSETQRNKGNFPGRFSGRQFSNSRSEMNVSTLELGDSALYLCASSPWGDTEAFFGQGTRLTVV.

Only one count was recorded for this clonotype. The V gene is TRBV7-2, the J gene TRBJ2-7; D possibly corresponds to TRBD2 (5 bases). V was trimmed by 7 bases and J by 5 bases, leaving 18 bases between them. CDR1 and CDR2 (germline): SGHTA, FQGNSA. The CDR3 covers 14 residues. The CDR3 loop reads CASKRTPPAHEQYF. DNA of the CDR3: TGTGCCAGCAAGCGGACTCCGCCAGCCCACGAGCAGTACTTC.

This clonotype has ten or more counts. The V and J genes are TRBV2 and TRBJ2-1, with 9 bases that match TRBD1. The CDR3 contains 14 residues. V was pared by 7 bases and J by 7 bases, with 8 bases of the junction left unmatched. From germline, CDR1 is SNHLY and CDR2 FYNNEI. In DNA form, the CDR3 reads TGTGCCAGCAAGGGAAGGACAGGGGAGAATGAGCAGTTCTTC. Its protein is CASKGRTGENEQFF.

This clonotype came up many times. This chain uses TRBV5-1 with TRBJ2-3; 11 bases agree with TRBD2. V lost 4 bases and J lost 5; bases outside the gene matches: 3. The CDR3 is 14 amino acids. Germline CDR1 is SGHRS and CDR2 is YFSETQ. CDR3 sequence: CASSRLAGKDTQYF. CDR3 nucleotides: TGCGCCAGCAGCCGACTAGCGGGAAAAGATACGCAGTATTTT.

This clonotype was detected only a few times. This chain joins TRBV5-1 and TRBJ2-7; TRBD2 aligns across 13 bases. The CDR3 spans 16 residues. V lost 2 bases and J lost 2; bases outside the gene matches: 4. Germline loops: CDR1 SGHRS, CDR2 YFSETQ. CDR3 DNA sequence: TGCGCCAGCAGCTTTGGGACTAGCGGGATAACCTACGAGCAGTACTTC. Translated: CASSFGTSGITYEQYF.

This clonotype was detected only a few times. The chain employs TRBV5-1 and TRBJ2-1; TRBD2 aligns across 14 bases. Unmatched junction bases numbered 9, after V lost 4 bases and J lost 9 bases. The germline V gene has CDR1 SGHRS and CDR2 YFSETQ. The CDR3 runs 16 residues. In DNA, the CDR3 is TGCGCCAGCAGCGTAAAGACTAGCGGGAGGGCCGGTGAGCAGTTCTTC. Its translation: CASSVKTSGRAGEQFF. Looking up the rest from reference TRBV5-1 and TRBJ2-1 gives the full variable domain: KAGVTQTPRYLIKTRGQQVTLSCSPISGHRSVSWYQQTPGQGLQFLFEYFSETQRNKGNFPGRFSGRQFSNSRSEMNVSTLELGDSALYLCASSVKTSGRAGEQFFGPGTRLTVL.

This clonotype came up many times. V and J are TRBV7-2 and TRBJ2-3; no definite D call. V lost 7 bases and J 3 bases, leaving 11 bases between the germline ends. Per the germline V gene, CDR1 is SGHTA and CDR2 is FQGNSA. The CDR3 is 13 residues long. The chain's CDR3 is CASTLFRTDTQYF. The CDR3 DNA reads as TGTGCCAGCACCCTCTTTCGGACAGATACGCAGTATTTT.

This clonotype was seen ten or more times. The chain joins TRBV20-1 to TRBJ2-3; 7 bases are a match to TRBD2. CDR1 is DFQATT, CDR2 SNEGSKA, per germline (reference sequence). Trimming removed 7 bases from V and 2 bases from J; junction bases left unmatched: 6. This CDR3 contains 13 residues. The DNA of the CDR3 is TGCAGTGTCCACACTAGCGACACAGATACGCAGTATTTT. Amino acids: CSVHTSDTDTQYF.

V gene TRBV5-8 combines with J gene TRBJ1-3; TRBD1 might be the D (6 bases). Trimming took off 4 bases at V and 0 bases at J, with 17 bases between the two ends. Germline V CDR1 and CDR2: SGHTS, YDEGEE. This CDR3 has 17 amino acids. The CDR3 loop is CASSLDEGVYSGNTIYF. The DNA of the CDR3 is TGTGCCAGCAGCCTGGACGAGGGGGTATACTCTGGAAACACCATATATTTT.

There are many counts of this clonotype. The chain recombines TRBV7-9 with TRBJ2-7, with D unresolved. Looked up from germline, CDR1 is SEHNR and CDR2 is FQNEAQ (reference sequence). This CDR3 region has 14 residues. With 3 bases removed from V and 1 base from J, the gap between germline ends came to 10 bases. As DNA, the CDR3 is TGTGCCAGCAGCTTTGGTGCCCAATCCTACGAGCAGTACTTC. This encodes CASSFGAQSYEQYF.

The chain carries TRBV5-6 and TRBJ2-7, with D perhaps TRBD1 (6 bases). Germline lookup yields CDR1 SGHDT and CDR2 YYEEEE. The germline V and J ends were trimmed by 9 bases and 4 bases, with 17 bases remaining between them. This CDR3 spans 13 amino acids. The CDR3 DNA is TGTGCCATGAGCCGCAGGGGCCTATACGAGCAGTACTTC. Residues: CAMSRRGLYEQYF.

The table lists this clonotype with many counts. CDR3 amino acids: CASSRQPSGNTIYF. In DNA, the CDR3 is TGTGCCAGCAGCCGGCAGCCCTCTGGAAACACCATATATTTT. The chain carries TRBV7-6 and TRBJ1-3; D not certain. This CDR3 has 14 residues. V was cut by 5 bases and J by 0 bases, with 8 bases left in between. Germline V CDR1 and CDR2: SGHVS, FNYEAQ.

DNA for the CDR3: TGTGCCTGGAGTGTAGGGGCCGAGCAGTTCTTC. Amino acids: CAWSVGAEQFF. J is TRBJ2-1 and V is TRBV30; weak D call: TRBD1 (5 bases). V dropped 0 bases and J dropped 10 bases, with 7 bases sitting between them. Looked up from germline, CDR1 is GTSNPN and CDR2 is SVGIG (reference sequence). This CDR3 is built from 11 residues.

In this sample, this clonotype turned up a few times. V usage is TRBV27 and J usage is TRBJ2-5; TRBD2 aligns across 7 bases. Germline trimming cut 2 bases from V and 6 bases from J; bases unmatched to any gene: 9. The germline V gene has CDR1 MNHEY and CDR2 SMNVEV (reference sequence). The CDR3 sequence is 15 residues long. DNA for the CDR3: TGTGCCAGCAGTTTAGATATGACTAGCAGACAGACCCAGTACTTC. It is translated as CASSLDMTSRQTQYF.